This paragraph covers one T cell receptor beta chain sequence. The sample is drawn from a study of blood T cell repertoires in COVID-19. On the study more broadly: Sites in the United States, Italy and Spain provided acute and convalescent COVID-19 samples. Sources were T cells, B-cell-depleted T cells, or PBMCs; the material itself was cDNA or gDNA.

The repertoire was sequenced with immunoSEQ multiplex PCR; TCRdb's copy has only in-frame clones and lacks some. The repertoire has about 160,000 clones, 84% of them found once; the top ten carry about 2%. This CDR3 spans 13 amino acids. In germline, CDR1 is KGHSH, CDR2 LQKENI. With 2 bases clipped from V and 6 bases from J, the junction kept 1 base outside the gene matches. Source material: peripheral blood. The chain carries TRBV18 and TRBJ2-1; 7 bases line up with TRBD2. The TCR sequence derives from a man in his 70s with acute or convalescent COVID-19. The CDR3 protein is CASSPGGSNEQFF. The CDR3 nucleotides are TGTGCCAGCTCACCAGGCGGGAGCAATGAGCAGTTCTTC.